The clone carrying this TCR beta chain was counted between two and nine times. This sample is part of a study of blood T cell repertoires in COVID-19. Study-wide background: Material from acute and convalescent COVID-19 was sourced from the United States, Italy and Spain. T cells, B-cell-depleted T cells, or PBMCs supplied cDNA or gDNA.

Under the authors' procedure: By means of reference gene primer amplification, nucleated cell counts were estimated. Method: immunoSEQ multiplex PCR; TCRdb's copy keeps in-frame clones and lacks some. That table supplies the V and J calls and clone size; D and trimming were determined from the DNA. The table records nearly 200,000 clones, approximately 80% of them present only once. The CDR3 totals 14 residues. Trimming removed 3 bases from V and 4 bases from J; junction bases left unmatched: 2. Per the germline V gene, CDR1 is SGHAT and CDR2 is FQNNGV. The J gene is TRBJ2-5, the V gene TRBV11-2, with TRBD2 identical over 10 bases. The TCR comes from a human donor with acute or convalescent COVID-19. The donor label of this sample is uncertain. Sequencing used peripheral blood. CDR3 in amino acids: CASSFIAGGETQYF. CDR3 sequence (DNA): TGTGCCAGCAGCTTTATAGCGGGAGGAGAGACCCAGTACTTC.